Below are 24 T cell receptor beta chains sequenced from a single sample in a study of T-cell reconstitution after alpha-beta-depleted transplantation in children. The TCRbeta library incorporated unique molecular identifiers. MiXCR was run by TCRdb on the PCR reads, yielding one entry per CDR3 protein. In the table there are approximately 980,000 distinct CDR3 sequences, less than 30% of which are singletons. The starting material was PBMCs, mostly from graft donor cells, obtained 360 days after TCRalphabeta/CD19-depleted stem cell transplant. The source of these receptors is a boy younger than two who had a stem cell transplant for SCID, so the T cells may come from the graft donor.

This chain connects TRBV4-1 to TRBJ2-5, with 7 bases matching TRBD1. This CDR3 has 22 amino acids. The V gene end was trimmed by 3 bases and the J gene end by 0 bases; junction bases not matched to a gene: 25. Per the germline V gene, CDR1 is MGHRA and CDR2 is YSYEKL. The CDR3 is CASSHGPRQGMASWWYQETQYF. The CDR3 DNA reads as TGCGCCAGCAGCCACGGCCCGAGACAGGGTATGGCAAGTTGGTGGTACCAAGAGACCCAGTACTTC.

This clonotype has just a few counts. The rearrangement links TRBV21-1 to TRBJ1-1; the D call in the table, TRBD1, was not verified against the DNA. TRBV21-1 is a pseudogene. The CDR3 length is 19 residues. CDR3 sequence (DNA): TGTGCCAGCAGCGCCCCGGGACGGGAGTTTCCCCTTTTGAACACTGAAGCTTTCTTT. This gives the protein CASSAPGREFPLLNTEAFF.

This clonotype was counted a single time. This chain uses TRBV4-2 with TRBJ1-1, with D perhaps matching TRBD1 (5 bases). There are 15 residues in the CDR3. Germline loops: CDR1 LGHNA, CDR2 YNFKEQ. The V and J ends lost 4 bases and 5 bases respectively, with 17 bases between them. CDR3 protein: CASSLGTEGYTEAFF. The DNA of the CDR3 is TGTGCCAGCAGCCTAGGAACGGAGGGGTATACTGAAGCTTTCTTT.

This clonotype was observed at least ten times. The V and J genes are TRBV5-1 and TRBJ2-3; 8 bases line up with TRBD1. The CDR3 has 14 residues. V lost 0 bases and J lost 3; bases outside the gene matches: 0. Germline V gene data show CDR1 as SGHRS and CDR2 as YFSETQ. CDR3 sequence: CASSLGTGTDTQYF. The CDR3 DNA reads as TGCGCCAGCAGCTTGGGGACAGGGACAGATACGCAGTATTTT.

The V gene is TRBV27, the J gene TRBJ1-6; no firm D call. Germline V CDR1 and CDR2: MNHEY, SMNVEV (reference sequence). Trimming removed 5 bases at V and 0 bases at J, with 5 bases between. The CDR3 spans 14 residues. CDR3 nucleotides: TGTGCCAGCAGTCCTAGCTCCTATAATTCACCCCTCCACTTT. Translating gives CASSPSSYNSPLHF.

This clonotype was seen more than once but under ten times. The V call is TRBV28, the J call TRBJ2-1; tentative D call: TRBD1 (5 bases). CDR3 length: 15 residues. Looked up from germline, CDR1 is MDHEN and CDR2 is SYDVKM. Trimming stripped 2 bases from V and 2 bases from J, with 10 bases between. CDR3 bases: TGTGCCAGCAGTTTAACAGGCCTAGCCTACAATGAGCAGTTCTTC. This sequence encodes CASSLTGLAYNEQFF.

This chain joins TRBV11-2 and TRBJ1-3; 7 bases line up with TRBD1. The germline gives CDR1 SGHAT, CDR2 FQNNGV. After removal of 7 bases from V and 1 base from J, the junction contained 7 bases not matched to a gene. This CDR3 region has 15 residues. CDR3 DNA: TGTGCCAGCACCCGAGCAGGGGGGTCTGGAAACACCATATATTTT. It translates to CASTRAGGSGNTIYF. The full variable domain, with the rest looked up from reference TRBV11-2 and TRBJ1-3, is EAGVAQSPRYKIIEKRQSVAFWCNPISGHATLYWYQQILGQGPKLLIQFQNNGVVDDSQLPKDRFSAERLKGVDSTLKIQPAKLEDSAVYLCASTRAGGSGNTIYFGEGSWLTVV.

This chain uses TRBV9 with TRBJ2-2; possible D gene TRBD1, 5 bases. The CDR3 consists of 15 residues. V was shortened by 0 bases and J by 7 bases, with 13 bases between the two germline ends. The V gene's germline CDR1 is SGDLS and CDR2 YYNGEE. CDR3 bases: TGTGCCAGCAGCGTAGTACCTAGGGGAAACGGGGAGCTGTTTTTT. It yields the protein CASSVVPRGNGELFF. Looking up the rest from reference TRBV9 and TRBJ2-2 gives the full variable domain: DSGVTQTPKHLITATGQRVTLRCSPRSGDLSVYWYQQSLDQGLQFLIQYYNGEERAKGNILERFSAQQFPDLHSELNLSSLELGDSALYFCASSVVPRGNGELFFGEGSRLTVL.

This chain links TRBV4-3 with TRBJ1-1; no reliable D call. Germline loops: CDR1 LGHNA, CDR2 YSLEER. V was trimmed by 0 bases and J by 0 bases, leaving 14 bases between them. This CDR3 comprises 17 residues. CDR3 bases: TGCGCCAGCAGCCAAGATCGTCCTGCTTTGGTGAACACTGAAGCTTTCTTT. Translated, it gives CASSQDRPALVNTEAFF.

The chain employs TRBV19 and TRBJ2-3; 9 positions match TRBD2. The J segment lost 5 bases and the V segment lost 6 bases, leaving 9 bases of the junction unmatched. Germline lookup yields CDR1 LNHDA and CDR2 SQIVND (reference sequence). The CDR3 covers 15 residues. CDR3 protein: CASSRLAVRGDTQYF. CDR3 in DNA: TGTGCCAGTAGCAGACTAGCGGTCCGTGGAGATACGCAGTATTTT.

This clonotype has only a few counts. The gene calls are TRBV15 and TRBJ1-5; D gene ambiguous. Per germline, CDR1 LNHNV and CDR2 YYDKDF (reference sequence). The CDR3 totals 12 residues. Trimming stripped 1 base from V and 7 bases from J, with 5 bases between. CDR3 bases: TGTGCCACCAGCAGAGGTAGACAGCCCCAGCATTTT. Its protein product is CATSRGRQPQHF.

This clonotype was detected only a few times. Here the CDR3 DNA reads TGTGCCAGCAGCTCACTAGGCGAGACCTCGTACCAAGAGACCCAGTACTTC. This encodes CASSSLGETSYQETQYF. The chain combines TRBV11-2 with TRBJ2-5; maybe TRBD2 (5 bases). The CDR3 spans 17 residues. Trimming shortened V by 4 bases and J by 0 bases, and 18 bases separated the two germline ends. Germline lookup yields CDR1 SGHAT and CDR2 FQNNGV.

This rearrangement joins TRBV5-1 to TRBJ2-5, with D perhaps TRBD1 or TRBD2 (6 bases each). The CDR3 totals 12 residues. Looked up from germline, CDR1 is SGHRS and CDR2 is YFSETQ. Trimming removed 6 bases from V and 5 bases from J, with 11 bases in between. The CDR3 region has the DNA TGCGCCAGCAAGGGGGGCGCTGAGACCCAGTACTTC. Encoded protein: CASKGGAETQYF.

This clonotype has ten or more counts. The chain combines TRBV28 with TRBJ1-1; D gene unclear. Trimming shortened V by 2 bases and J by 6 bases, and 16 bases separated the two germline ends. This CDR3 has 15 amino acids. Per the germline V gene, CDR1 is MDHEN and CDR2 is SYDVKM. The CDR3 sequence is CASSLRVSLVAEAFF. CDR3 in DNA: TGTGCCAGCAGTTTAAGGGTTTCTCTTGTGGCTGAAGCTTTCTTT.

The V gene is TRBV2, the J gene TRBJ2-7; D possibly uses TRBD1 or TRBD2 (5 bases each). This CDR3 contains 13 residues. Deletions cut 3 bases from V and 2 bases from J, with 8 bases between. Germline V gene data show CDR1 as SNHLY and CDR2 as FYNNEI. The CDR3 here is CASSEGEAYEQYF. In DNA form, the CDR3 reads TGTGCCAGCAGTGAGGGGGAAGCCTACGAGCAGTACTTC.

This clonotype showed up just a few times. The rearrangement uses TRBV5-6 and TRBJ2-6, with 7 bases that match TRBD1. CDR1 is SGHDT and CDR2 is YYEEEE in the germline V gene. V shed 3 bases and J 2 bases; nucleotides not matched to a gene: 5. The CDR3 has 16 residues. CDR3 DNA sequence: TGTGCCAGCAGCTATCGACAGGGCCCTGGGGCCAACGTCCTGACTTTC. Its translation: CASSYRQGPGANVLTF.

V usage is TRBV30 and J usage is TRBJ2-4; perhaps TRBD2 as D (6 bases). This CDR3 is 14 amino acids long. V shed 4 bases and J shed 6 bases, with 16 bases lying between them. Germline V gene data show CDR1 as GTSNPN and CDR2 as SVGIG (reference sequence). The CDR3 spells CAWTGGSNVNIQYF. The DNA for the CDR3 is TGTGCCTGGACCGGGGGTTCGAACGTAAACATTCAGTACTTC.

J is TRBJ2-5 and V is TRBV20-1; possibly TRBD1 or TRBD2 for D (5 bases each). In germline, CDR1 is DFQATT, CDR2 SNEGSKA (reference sequence). V was trimmed by 1 base and J by 3 bases, leaving 15 bases between them. The CDR3 extends over 15 amino acids. The CDR3 bases are TGCAGTGCTAGAGGAGAGGGGACCTGGGAAGAGACCCAGTACTTC. It encodes CSARGEGTWEETQYF.

This chain uses TRBV5-6 with TRBJ2-3; 12 nucleotides align to TRBD2. This CDR3 has 18 residues. V lost 3 bases, J lost 2 bases, and 10 bases stayed unmatched. The germline V gene encodes CDR1 SGHDT and CDR2 YYEEEE. CDR3: CASSSRTSGELPTDTQYF. The DNA for the CDR3 is TGTGCCAGCAGCTCCCGGACTAGCGGGGAACTACCCACAGATACGCAGTATTTT.

With regard to this clonotype: Given a much more abundant clone one base away, this may be a read error. CDR3 bases: TGTGCCATCAGTGAGTCCACAGGTGCCTACGAGCAGTACTTC. This translates into CAISESTGAYEQYF. The chain recombines TRBV10-3 with TRBJ2-7; D is possibly TRBD1 (5 bases). The V end was cut by 0 bases, the J end by 2 bases, with 8 bases between. Germline lookup yields CDR1 ENHRY and CDR2 SYGVKD. The CDR3 sequence is 14 residues long.

Only a few counts were recorded for this clonotype. The rearrangement uses TRBV20-1 and TRBJ1-1, with unresolved D. The CDR3 loop spans 13 amino acids. CDR1 DFQATT and CDR2 SNEGSKA come from the germline V gene (reference sequence). The V end lost 0 bases, the J end lost 6 bases, and 11 bases lay between the germline ends. CDR3 protein: CSAREEGFSEAFF. For the CDR3, the DNA is TGCAGTGCTAGAGAAGAAGGTTTCTCTGAAGCTTTCTTT.

In this sample, this clonotype turned up many times. V and J are TRBV11-1 and TRBJ1-1, with 7 bases that match TRBD1. V shed 4 bases and J 7 bases; nucleotides not matched to a gene: 6. Germline V gene sequence: CDR1 SGHAT, CDR2 FQDESV (reference sequence). The CDR3 is 13 amino acids. CDR3 amino acids: CASSSNYRGEAFF. CDR3 DNA sequence: TGTGCCAGCAGCTCCAACTACAGGGGTGAAGCTTTCTTT.

The CDR3 is CATSRDGKGLGELFF. The CDR3 nucleotides read TGTGCCACCAGCAGAGATGGGAAGGGTCTCGGGGAGCTGTTTTTT. The chain employs TRBV15 and TRBJ2-2; unclear D gene. The CDR3 has 15 residues. Germline V gene sequence: CDR1 LNHNV, CDR2 YYDKDF (reference sequence). Trimming took 0 bases from V and 7 from J, leaving 12 bases between them.

The genes are TRBV5-1 and TRBJ2-7; D might be TRBD1 (6 bases). The V gene's germline CDR1 is SGHRS and CDR2 YFSETQ. Trimming took off 0 bases at V and 0 bases at J, with 16 bases between the two ends. CDR3 length: 17 residues. CDR3 in amino acids: CASSLGIQGIPSYEQYF. CDR3 bases: TGCGCCAGCAGCTTGGGGATTCAGGGGATTCCCTCCTACGAGCAGTACTTC.